The 10 T cell receptor beta chains in this list originate from one sample, sequenced in a study of cytomegalovirus exposure and HLA in healthy donors. Use of 60 Vbeta and 13 Jbeta primers characterized the PCR. Method: immunoSEQ multiplex PCR; TCRdb's copy keeps in-frame clones and lacks some. The sample records about 140,000 clones, 75% to 80% being singletons. The sequencing sample was made of PBMCs. These receptors were obtained from a woman aged 40 to 49 in good health and CMV-seropositive.

The chain joins TRBV5-6 to TRBJ2-3; D call uncertain. Germline V gene lookup returns CDR1 SGHDT and CDR2 YYEEEE. Trimming took off 2 bases at V and 4 bases at J, with 8 bases between the two ends. This CDR3 region has 13 residues. CDR3 nucleotide sequence: TGTGCCAGCAGCTTTAACTTTGCAGATACGCAGTATTTT. It is translated as CASSFNFADTQYF.

The chain carries TRBV4-1 and TRBJ2-7; weak D call: TRBD1 (5 bases). This CDR3 has 15 amino acids. The V end lost 2 bases, the J end lost 0 bases, and 11 bases lay between the germline ends. CDR1 is MGHRA and CDR2 is YSYEKL in the germline V gene. CDR3 sequence (DNA): TGCGCCAGCAGCCAACCCGACAGACTCTCCTACGAGCAGTACTTC. This sequence encodes CASSQPDRLSYEQYF.

This clone was picked up one time. This chain uses TRBV11-3 with TRBJ2-1, with 7 bases lining up with TRBD2. The CDR3 is 14 residues long. Trimming at V came to 1 base and at J to 5 bases, leaving 2 bases not matched to a gene. CDR1 and CDR2 from the germline V gene are SGHNT and YENEEA. CDR3 residues: CASSLGLADNEQFF. The CDR3 DNA sequence: TGTGCCAGCAGCTTAGGGCTAGCGGACAATGAGCAGTTCTTC.

The chain carries TRBV19 and TRBJ2-1; 11 nucleotides match TRBD2. The length of the CDR3 is 16 residues. Germline V CDR1 and CDR2: LNHDA, SQIVND (reference sequence). V was clipped by 6 bases and J by 5 bases; unmatched bases: 9. The DNA of the CDR3 is TGTGCCAGTAGATCGAGACTAGCGGGATTCCACAATGAGCAGTTCTTC. It encodes CASRSRLAGFHNEQFF. Drawing the rest from reference TRBV19 and TRBJ2-1, the complete variable domain is DGGITQSPKYLFRKEGQNVTLSCEQNLNHDAMYWYRQDPGQGLRLIYYSQIVNDFQKGDIAEGYSVSREKKESFPLTVTSAQKNPTAFYLCASRSRLAGFHNEQFFGPGTRLTVL.

The V call is TRBV18, the J call TRBJ2-7; 10 positions match TRBD2. The CDR3 has 14 residues. Looked up from germline, CDR1 is KGHSH and CDR2 is LQKENI. Germline trimming cut 3 bases from V and 6 bases from J; bases unmatched to any gene: 5. In DNA, the CDR3 is TGTGCCAGCTCACCTCCTAGCGGGAGTCCCGAGCAGTACTTC. Translating it yields CASSPPSGSPEQYF. Looking up the rest from reference TRBV18 and TRBJ2-7 gives the full variable domain: NAGVMQNPRHLVRRRGQEARLRCSPMKGHSHVYWYRQLPEEGLKFMVYLQKENIIDESGMPKERFSAEFPKEGPSILRIQQVVRGDSAAYFCASSPPSGSPEQYFGPGTRLTVT.

V usage is TRBV5-1 and J usage is TRBJ2-3, with TRBD1 identical over 12 bases. This CDR3 comprises 15 residues. J lost 5 bases, V lost 4 bases, and 5 bases had no gene match. Germline CDR1 is SGHRS and CDR2 is YFSETQ. The CDR3 loop is CASSRGQGAIDTQYF. The CDR3 DNA is TGCGCCAGCAGCAGGGGACAGGGGGCAATAGATACGCAGTATTTT.

The chain links TRBV2 to TRBJ2-7, with D perhaps matching TRBD2 (6 bases). Trimming pared 4 bases from V and 2 bases from J, leaving 15 bases between. Germline V gene lookup returns CDR1 SNHLY and CDR2 FYNNEI. The length of the CDR3 is 15 residues. The CDR3 loop is CASSGGVAATYEQYF. DNA for the CDR3: TGTGCCAGCAGTGGAGGGGTAGCGGCCACCTACGAGCAGTACTTC.

This chain links TRBV5-1 with TRBJ2-5; perhaps TRBD2 as D (6 bases). Trimming pared 0 bases from V and 3 bases from J, leaving 12 bases between. Germline V gene data show CDR1 as SGHRS and CDR2 as YFSETQ. This CDR3 is 15 amino acids long. As DNA, the CDR3 is TGCGCCAGCAGCTTGGGGGGACTTGTCAAAGAGACCCAGTACTTC. Translating gives CASSLGGLVKETQYF. Full variable domain (missing parts from reference TRBV5-1 and TRBJ2-5): KAGVTQTPRYLIKTRGQQVTLSCSPISGHRSVSWYQQTPGQGLQFLFEYFSETQRNKGNFPGRFSGRQFSNSRSEMNVSTLELGDSALYLCASSLGGLVKETQYFGPGTRLLVL.

This clone is a singleton in its sample. The chain links TRBV5-5 to TRBJ2-7, with D tentatively TRBD1 (5 bases). The CDR3 length is 14 residues. The V and J ends lost 1 base and 4 bases respectively, with 12 bases between them. Looked up from germline, CDR1 is SGHKS and CDR2 is YYEKEE (reference sequence). CDR3 protein: CASSLYRGAYEQYF. CDR3 DNA sequence: TGTGCCAGCAGCTTGTATAGGGGCGCTTACGAGCAGTACTTC.

The chain joins TRBV19 to TRBJ1-3, with D perhaps matching TRBD1 (5 bases). Per the germline V gene, CDR1 is LNHDA and CDR2 is SQIVND (reference sequence). The CDR3 has 16 residues. V dropped 5 bases and J dropped 2 bases, with 16 bases sitting between them. The CDR3 sequence: CASSDRQKFAGNTIYF. The CDR3 DNA is TGTGCCAGTAGTGACAGACAGAAATTTGCTGGAAACACCATATATTTT.